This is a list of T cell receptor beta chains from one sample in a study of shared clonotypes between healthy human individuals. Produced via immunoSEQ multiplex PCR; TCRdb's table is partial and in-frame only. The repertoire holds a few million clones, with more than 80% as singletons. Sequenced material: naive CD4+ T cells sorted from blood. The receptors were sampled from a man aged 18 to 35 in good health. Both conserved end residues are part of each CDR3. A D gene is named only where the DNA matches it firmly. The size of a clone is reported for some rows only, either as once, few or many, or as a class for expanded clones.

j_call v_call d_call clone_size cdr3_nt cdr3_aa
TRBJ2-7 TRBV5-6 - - TGTGCCAGCAGCTTGGAGGGGGGGTTCTACGAGCAGTACTTC CASSLEGGFYEQYF
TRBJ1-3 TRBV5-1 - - TGCGCCAGCAGCCAGGGAGGATCTGGAAACACCATATATTTT CASSQGGSGNTIYF
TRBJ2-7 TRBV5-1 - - TGCGCCAGCAGCTTGGAGGCAGGGAGGCAGTACTTC CASSLEAGRQYF
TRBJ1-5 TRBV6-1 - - TGTGCCAGCAGGGCCGAGACAGGTTCTCAGCCCCAGCATTTT CASRAETGSQPQHF
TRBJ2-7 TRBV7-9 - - TGTGCCAGCAGCTTATTTGACGGAGACTACGAGCAGTACTTC CASSLFDGDYEQYF
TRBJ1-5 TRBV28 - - TGTGCCAGCAGTTTTACCGGATATCAGCCCCAGCATTTT CASSFTGYQPQHF
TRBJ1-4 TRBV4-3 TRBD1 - TGCGCCAGCAGCCATACCCCGGGACAGGGAAATGAAAAACTGTTTTTT CASSHTPGQGNEKLFF
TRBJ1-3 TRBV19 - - TGTGCCAGTACCTCGGGGGCGGTGGGAAACACCATATATTTT CASTSGAVGNTIYF
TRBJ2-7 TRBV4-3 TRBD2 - TGCGCCAGCAGCCAAGTAGTAGCGGGAGATGCCTACGAGCAGTACTTC CASSQVVAGDAYEQYF
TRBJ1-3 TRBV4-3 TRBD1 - TGCGCCAGCAGCCAAGATCTCAACAGGGGGTCTGGAAACACCATATATTTT CASSQDLNRGSGNTIYF
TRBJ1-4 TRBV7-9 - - TGTGCCAGCAGCTTAGCGTCTGGGACTAATGAAAAACTGTTTTTT CASSLASGTNEKLFF
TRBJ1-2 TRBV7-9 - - TGTGCCAGCAGCTTAGTTTCCGTATCTGGGGGCTACACCTTC CASSLVSVSGGYTF
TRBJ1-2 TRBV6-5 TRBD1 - TGTGCCAGCAGTTCCCGGGACAGGGGATCTTATGGCTACACCTTC CASSSRDRGSYGYTF
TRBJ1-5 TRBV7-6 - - TGTGCCAGCAGCCCCACAGTGGGTCAGCCCCAGCATTTT CASSPTVGQPQHF
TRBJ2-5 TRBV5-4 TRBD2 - TGTGCCAGCAGCAAATCAGGGAGTTTCAGCGGGAGTATCCCTCAGACCCAGTACTTC CASSKSGSFSGSIPQTQYF
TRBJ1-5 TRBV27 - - TGTGCCAGCAGTTTTGAAGGGAGTAGCAATCAGCCCCAGCATTTT CASSFEGSSNQPQHF
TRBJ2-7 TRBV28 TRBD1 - TGTGCCGTCCTAGCCGGGACAGGGGCTTTCTACGAGCAGTACTTC CAVLAGTGAFYEQYF
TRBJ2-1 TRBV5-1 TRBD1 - TGCGCCAGCAGCATCCCGGGACAGGGGGCCAATGAGCAGTTCTTC CASSIPGQGANEQFF
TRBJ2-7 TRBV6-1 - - TGTGCCAGCAGTGAAGCGGGGGCTACCGAGCAGTACTTC CASSEAGATEQYF
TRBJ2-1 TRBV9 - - TGTGCCAGCAGCGCCCGGAGGGTCCCCAATGAGCAGTTCTTC CASSARRVPNEQFF
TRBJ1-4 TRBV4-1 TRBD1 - TGCGCCAGCAGCCGACAGGGACCGCAGGAAAAACTGTTTTTT CASSRQGPQEKLFF
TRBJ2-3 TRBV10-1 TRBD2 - TGCGCCAGCAGCGCGGGACTAGCGGGAAGTACAGATACGCAGTATTTT CASSAGLAGSTDTQYF
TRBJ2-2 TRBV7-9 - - TGTGCCAGCAGCTTTCCGGGACCCAAGAACACCGGGGAGCTGTTTTTT CASSFPGPKNTGELFF
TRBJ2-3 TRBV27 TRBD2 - TGTGCCAGCAGTCCGTGGACTAGCGGGGTGAAAGCGGATACGCAGTATTTT CASSPWTSGVKADTQYF
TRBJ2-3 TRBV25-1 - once TGTGCCAGCAGTGACGGAGTCTTAGATACGCAGTATTTT CASSDGVLDTQYF
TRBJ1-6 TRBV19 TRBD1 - TGTGCCAGTAGGTCCGGGACAGGTGGGAGCTCCTATAATTCACCCCTCCACTTT CASRSGTGGSSYNSPLHF
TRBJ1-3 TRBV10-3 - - TGTGCCATCAGTGAGTCGATGGACCTCTCTGGAAACACCATATATTTT CAISESMDLSGNTIYF
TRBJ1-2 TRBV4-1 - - TGCGCCAGCCGCTCTAACGTAGGGTCCGGCTACACCTTC CASRSNVGSGYTF
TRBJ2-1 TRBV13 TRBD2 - TGTGCCAGCAGTCGGATCGGGACTAGCGGGAGACAGGTTGAGCAGTTCTTC CASSRIGTSGRQVEQFF
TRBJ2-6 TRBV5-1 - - TGCGCCAGCAGCCAAGTCCCCCAATCTACATCTGGGGCCAACGTCCTGACTTTC CASSQVPQSTSGANVLTF
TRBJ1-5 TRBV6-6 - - TGTGCCAGCAGTTATGCAGGGGAGGGCAGCAATCAGCCCCAGCATTTT CASSYAGEGSNQPQHF
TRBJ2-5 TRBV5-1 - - TGCGCCAGCAGCTTGGGGACGGGGGCACAAGAGACCCAGTACTTC CASSLGTGAQETQYF
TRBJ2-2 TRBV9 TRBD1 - TGTGCCAGCAGCACCCGGGACAGAAACACCGGGGAGCTGTTTTTT CASSTRDRNTGELFF
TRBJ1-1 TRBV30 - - TGTGCCTGGAGGAATCAGGGTTCCGACACTGAAGCTTTCTTT CAWRNQGSDTEAFF
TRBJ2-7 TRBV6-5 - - TGTGCTGGGGCTGCTTCCTACGAGCAGTACTTC CAGAASYEQYF
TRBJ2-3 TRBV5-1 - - TGCGCCAGCAGCTTGTCGGGGGGCGGAGATACGCAGTATTTT CASSLSGGGDTQYF
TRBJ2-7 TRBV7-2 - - TGTGCCAGCAGCTTAGTGGGGGGTGGGAGCTCCTACGAGCAGTACTTC CASSLVGGGSSYEQYF
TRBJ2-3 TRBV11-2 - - TGTGCCAGCAGCCATCCCTGGGAGGGGGAGCGGGGAAACACAGATACGCAGTATTTT CASSHPWEGERGNTDTQYF
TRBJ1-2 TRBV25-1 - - TGTGCCAGCAGTGAAATAAACCAGGGTAAACGGGGCTACACCTTC CASSEINQGKRGYTF